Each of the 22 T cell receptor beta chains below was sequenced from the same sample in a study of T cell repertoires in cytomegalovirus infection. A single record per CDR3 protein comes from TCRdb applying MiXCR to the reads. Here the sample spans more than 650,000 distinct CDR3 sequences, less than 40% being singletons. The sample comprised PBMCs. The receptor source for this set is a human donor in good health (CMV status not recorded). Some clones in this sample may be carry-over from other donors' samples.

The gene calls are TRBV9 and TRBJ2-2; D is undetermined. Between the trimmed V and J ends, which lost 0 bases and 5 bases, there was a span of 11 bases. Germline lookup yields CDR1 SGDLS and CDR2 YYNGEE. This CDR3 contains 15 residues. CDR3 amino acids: CASSVGSGWTGELFF. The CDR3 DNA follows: TGTGCCAGCAGCGTAGGTTCTGGTTGGACCGGGGAGCTGTTTTTT.

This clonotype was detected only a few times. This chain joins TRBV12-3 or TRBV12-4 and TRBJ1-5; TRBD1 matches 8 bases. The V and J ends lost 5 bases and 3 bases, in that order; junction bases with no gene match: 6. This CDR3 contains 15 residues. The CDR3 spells CASSINRGNNQPQHF. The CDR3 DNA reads TGTGCCAGCAGTATAAACAGGGGGAACAATCAGCCCCAGCATTTT.

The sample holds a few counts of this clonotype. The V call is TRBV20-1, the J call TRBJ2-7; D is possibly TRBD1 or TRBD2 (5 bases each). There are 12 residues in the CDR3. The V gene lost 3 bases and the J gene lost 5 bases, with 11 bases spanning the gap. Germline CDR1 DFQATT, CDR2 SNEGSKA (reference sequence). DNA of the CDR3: TGCAGTGCTAGCGCAGGGAGAAACGAGCAGTACTTC. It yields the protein CSASAGRNEQYF.

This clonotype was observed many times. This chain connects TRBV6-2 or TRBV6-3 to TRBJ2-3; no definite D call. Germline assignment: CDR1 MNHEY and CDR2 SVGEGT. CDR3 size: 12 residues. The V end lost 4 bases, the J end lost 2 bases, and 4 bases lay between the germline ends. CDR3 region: CASSSPTDTQYF. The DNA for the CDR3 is TGTGCCAGCAGTTCCCCCACAGATACGCAGTATTTT.

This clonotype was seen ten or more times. The CDR3 sequence is CASSFGDTQYF. CDR3 bases: TGTGCCAGCAGCTTTGGAGATACGCAGTATTTT. The genes are TRBV12-3 or TRBV12-4 and TRBJ2-3; D is undetermined. Trimming pared 6 bases from V and 5 bases from J, leaving 6 bases between. The CDR3 contains 11 residues.

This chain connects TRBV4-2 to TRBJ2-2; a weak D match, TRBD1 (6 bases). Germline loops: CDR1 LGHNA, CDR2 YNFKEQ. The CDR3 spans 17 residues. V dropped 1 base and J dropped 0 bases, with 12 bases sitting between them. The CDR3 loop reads CASSQGGHSSNTGELFF. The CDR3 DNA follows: TGTGCCAGCAGCCAAGGGGGACATTCGTCGAACACCGGGGAGCTGTTTTTT.

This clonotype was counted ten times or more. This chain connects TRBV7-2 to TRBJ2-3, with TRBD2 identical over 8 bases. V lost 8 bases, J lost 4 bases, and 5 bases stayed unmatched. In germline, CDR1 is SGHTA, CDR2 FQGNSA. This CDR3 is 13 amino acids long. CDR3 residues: CASVAGRADTQYF. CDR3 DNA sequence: TGTGCCAGCGTAGCGGGAAGAGCAGATACGCAGTATTTT.

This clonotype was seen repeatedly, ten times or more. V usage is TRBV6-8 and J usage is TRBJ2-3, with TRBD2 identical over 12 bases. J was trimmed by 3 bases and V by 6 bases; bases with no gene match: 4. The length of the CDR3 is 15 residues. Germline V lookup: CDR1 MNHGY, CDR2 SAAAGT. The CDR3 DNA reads TGTGCCAGCAGCTTCCTAGCGGGAGGGACAGATACGCAGTATTTT. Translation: CASSFLAGGTDTQYF.

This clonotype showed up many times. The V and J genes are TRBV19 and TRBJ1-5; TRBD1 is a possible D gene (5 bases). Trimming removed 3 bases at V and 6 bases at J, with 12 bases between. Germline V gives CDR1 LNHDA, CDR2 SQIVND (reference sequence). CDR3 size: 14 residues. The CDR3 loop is CASSISSGTQPQHF. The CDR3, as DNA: TGTGCCAGTAGTATCTCTTCGGGGACTCAGCCCCAGCATTTT.

The CDR3 is CASSYKSNSGNTIYF. CDR3 bases: TGTGCCAGCAGTTACAAGAGTAATTCTGGAAACACCATATATTTT. This chain uses TRBV6-5 with TRBJ1-3; D not resolved. Germline V CDR1 and CDR2: MNHEY, SVGAGI. There are 15 residues in the CDR3. Trimming cost V 2 bases and J 1 base, with 9 bases left between them.

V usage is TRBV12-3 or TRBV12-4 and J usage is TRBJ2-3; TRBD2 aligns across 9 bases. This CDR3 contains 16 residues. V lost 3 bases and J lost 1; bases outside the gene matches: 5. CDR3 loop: CASSFHAGGGTDTQYF. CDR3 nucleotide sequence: TGTGCCAGCAGTTTTCACGCGGGAGGGGGCACAGATACGCAGTATTTT.

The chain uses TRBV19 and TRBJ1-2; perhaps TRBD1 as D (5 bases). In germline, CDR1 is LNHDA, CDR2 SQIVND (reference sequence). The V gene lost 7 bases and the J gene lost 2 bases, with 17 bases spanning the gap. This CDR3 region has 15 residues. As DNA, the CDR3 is TGTGCCAGTACCACAGAGCGGGACCGCAACTATGGCTACACCTTC. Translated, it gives CASTTERDRNYGYTF.

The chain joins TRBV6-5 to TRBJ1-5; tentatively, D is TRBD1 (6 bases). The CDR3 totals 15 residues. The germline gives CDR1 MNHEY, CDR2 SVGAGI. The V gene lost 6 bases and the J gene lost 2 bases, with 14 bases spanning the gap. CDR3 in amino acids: CASRRARGGNQPQHF. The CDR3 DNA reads TGTGCCAGCAGGCGGGCCAGGGGAGGCAATCAGCCCCAGCATTTT.

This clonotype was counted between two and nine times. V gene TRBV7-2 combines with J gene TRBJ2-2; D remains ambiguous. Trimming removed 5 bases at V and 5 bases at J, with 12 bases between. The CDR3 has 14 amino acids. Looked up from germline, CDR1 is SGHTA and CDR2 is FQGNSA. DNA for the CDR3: TGTGCCAGCAGCCCGGGTTCTCCTACCGGGGAGCTGTTTTTT. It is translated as CASSPGSPTGELFF.

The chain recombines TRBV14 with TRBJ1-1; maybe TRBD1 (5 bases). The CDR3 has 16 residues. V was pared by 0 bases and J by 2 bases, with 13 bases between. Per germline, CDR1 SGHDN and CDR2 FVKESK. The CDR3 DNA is TGTGCCAGCAGCCAAGATTTACGACAGATCAACACTGAAGCTTTCTTT. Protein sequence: CASSQDLRQINTEAFF.

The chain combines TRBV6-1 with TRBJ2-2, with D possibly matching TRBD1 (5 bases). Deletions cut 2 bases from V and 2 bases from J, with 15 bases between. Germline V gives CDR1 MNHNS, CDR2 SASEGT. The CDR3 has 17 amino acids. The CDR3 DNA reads TGTGCCAGCAGTGAACTGCCAGGGAATTATAACACCGGGGAGCTGTTTTTT. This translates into CASSELPGNYNTGELFF.

The CDR3 loop reads CSSPGLAGENEQFF. The CDR3 bases are TGCAGCTCTCCGGGACTAGCGGGAGAAAATGAGCAGTTCTTC. The chain employs TRBV20-1 and TRBJ2-1; 14 bases align to TRBD2. CDR1 is DFQATT and CDR2 is SNEGSKA in the germline V gene (reference sequence). There are 14 residues in the CDR3.

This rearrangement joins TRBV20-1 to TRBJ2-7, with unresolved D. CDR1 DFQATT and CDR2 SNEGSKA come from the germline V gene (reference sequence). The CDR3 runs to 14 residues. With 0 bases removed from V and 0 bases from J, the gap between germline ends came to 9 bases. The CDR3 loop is CSARDLISSYEQYF. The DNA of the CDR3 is TGCAGTGCTAGAGATCTCATTAGCTCCTACGAGCAGTACTTC.

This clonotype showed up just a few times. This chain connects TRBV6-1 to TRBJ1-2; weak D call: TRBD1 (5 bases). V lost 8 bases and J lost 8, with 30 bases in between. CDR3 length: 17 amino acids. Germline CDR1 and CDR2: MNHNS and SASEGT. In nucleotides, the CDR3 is TGTGCCAGCGCGGGGGGTATACAGAGCCAATCGGTAAAGGGCTACACCTTC. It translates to CASAGGIQSQSVKGYTF.

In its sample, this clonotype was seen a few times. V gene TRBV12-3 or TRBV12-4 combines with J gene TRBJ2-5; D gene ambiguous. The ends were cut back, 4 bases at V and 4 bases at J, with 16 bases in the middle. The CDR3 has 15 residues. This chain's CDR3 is CASSSPLQVGETQYF. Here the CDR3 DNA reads TGTGCCAGCAGTTCCCCTCTGCAGGTGGGAGAGACCCAGTACTTC.

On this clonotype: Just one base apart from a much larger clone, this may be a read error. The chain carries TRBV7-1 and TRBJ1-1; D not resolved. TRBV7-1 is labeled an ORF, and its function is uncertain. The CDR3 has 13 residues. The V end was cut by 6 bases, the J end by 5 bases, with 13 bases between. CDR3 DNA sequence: TGTGCCAGCAGGAACGGGGTTGGAACTGAAGCTTTCTTT. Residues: CASRNGVGTEAFF.

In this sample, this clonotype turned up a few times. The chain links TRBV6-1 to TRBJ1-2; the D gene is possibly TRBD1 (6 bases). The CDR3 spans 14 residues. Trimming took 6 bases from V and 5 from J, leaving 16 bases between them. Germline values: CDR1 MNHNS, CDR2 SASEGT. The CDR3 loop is CASSRQERGYGYTF. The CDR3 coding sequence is TGTGCCAGCAGCAGACAGGAACGGGGTTATGGCTACACCTTC.